The 28 T cell receptor beta chains below all came from one sample that was sequenced in a study of tumor-infiltrating lymphocytes in primary liver carcinoma. Unsorted bulk tissue, roughly 20-34 mg of it, served as the source for co-extraction of RNA and DNA. From around 0.5 ug of total RNA, TCR beta-specific cDNA was reverse-transcribed using a constant-region primer. Three nested multiplex PCR rounds, a slightly modified ARM-PCR, produced the libraries for TCR beta. Investigators reported that the first two PCR rounds, at around 9 cycles each, used TRBV1-TRBV30 forward primers with a C-beta reverse primer. TCRdb called the multiplex PCR reads again in MiXCR, with one record for every CDR3 protein. The repertoire holds more than 95,000 distinct CDR3 sequences, with around 64% as singletons. The material sequenced was liver tumor tissue from sampling region 3. The subset here: tumor region T3, left-lateral pole. These receptor sequences come from a woman between 55 and 75 years old with primary liver carcinoma and hepatitis B virus infection.

Concerning this clonotype itself: A much larger clone is a single base away; this may be a read error. The J gene is TRBJ1-6, the V gene TRBV7-8; 7 bases are a match to TRBD1. This CDR3 is built from 17 residues. Germline V gene sequence: CDR1 SGHVS, CDR2 FQNEAQ. The CDR3 nucleotides are TGTGCCAACAGCGCATTACTGAGACAGGGAATTAATTCACCCCTCCACTTT. This sequence encodes CANSALLRQGINSPLHF.

Note on this clonotype: This may be a read error, as it is one base from a much larger clone. The chain links TRBV12-3 or TRBV12-4 to TRBJ1-1, with D unresolved. CDR3 length: 11 residues. The V end was cut by 2 bases, the J end by 11 bases, with 9 bases between. The CDR3 reads CASSLQATAFF. The DNA for the CDR3 is TGTGCCAGCAGTTTACAGGCAACGGCTTTCTTT.

This clonotype occurred once. One junction end disagrees with the germline gene, perhaps due to a read error. This chain links TRBV11-2 with TRBJ2-7; 9 bases agree with TRBD2. The CDR3 runs to 16 residues. CDR1 is SGHAT, CDR2 FQNNGV, per germline. The CDR3, as DNA: TGTGCCAACAGCTACAGCGGGAGGACCACGGGAAGCGAGCAGTACTTC. Amino acid sequence: CANSYSGRTTGSEQYF.

With regard to this clonotype: Relative to the germline gene, one junction end is altered; a read error may explain this. The gene calls are TRBV5-5 and TRBJ2-3; 7 bases line up with TRBD2. The CDR3 length is 16 residues. The germline gives CDR1 SGHKS, CDR2 YYEKEE (reference sequence). The CDR3 loop reads CASSPVASGRTDAQYF. In DNA, the CDR3 is TGTGCCAGCAGCCCAGTGGCTAGCGGTCGCACAGATGCGCAGTATTTT.

In its sample, this clonotype was seen once. The CDR3 does not close with the conserved phenylalanine or tryptophan, likely indicating a read error. V and J are TRBV12-3 or TRBV12-4 and TRBJ2-2; possibly TRBD2 for D (5 bases). The CDR3 has 14 amino acids. V gave up 6 bases and J gave up 8 bases, with 16 bases separating them. Written as DNA, the CDR3 is TGTGCCAGCAGCGGGGAAGTGGGCACGGGGGAGCTGTTTTCT. Its translation: CASSGEVGTGELFS.

The chain carries TRBV11-2 and TRBJ2-1; 7 positions agree with TRBD1. The trim removed 4 bases at V and 9 bases at J, leaving 12 bases unmatched. The CDR3 is 15 residues long. Germline V lookup: CDR1 SGHAT, CDR2 FQNNGV. CDR3 sequence: CASSSLQGKMREQFF. For the CDR3, the DNA is TGTGCCAGCAGCTCTCTACAGGGGAAAATGCGTGAGCAGTTCTTC.

Points on this clonotype: The junction differs from germline at one of its ends, possibly a read error. The CDR3 nucleotides read TGCGCCAGCGGTGAGGGACTAGCGGGAGATGAGCGGTTCTTC. It yields the protein CASGEGLAGDERFF. This rearrangement joins TRBV10-2 to TRBJ2-1; TRBD2 matches at 14 bases. The CDR3 length is 14 residues. Germline V CDR1 and CDR2: WSHSY, SAAADI.

The chain links TRBV5-1 to TRBJ2-5; D may be TRBD1 (6 bases). Trimming took off 3 bases at V and 12 bases at J, with 15 bases between the two ends. CDR1 and CDR2 (germline): SGHRS, YFSETQ. CDR3 size: 12 residues. This CDR3 reads CASSSYRALKYF. CDR3 sequence (DNA): TGCGCCAGCAGCTCGTACAGGGCCCTCAAGTACTTC.

Regarding this clonotype: A read error is likely, as this CDR3 ends without the conserved phenylalanine or tryptophan. The chain employs TRBV6-5 and TRBJ1-1, with 11 nucleotides matching TRBD1. There are 17 residues in the CDR3. V lost 2 bases, J lost 5 bases, and 10 bases stayed unmatched. CDR1 and CDR2 from the germline V gene are MNHEY and SVGAGI. Here the CDR3 reads CASSYSPGQGDVTEAFS. The CDR3, as DNA: TGTGCCAGCAGTTACAGCCCGGGACAGGGGGATGTGACTGAAGCTTTCTCT.

This clonotype was picked up many times. No conserved phenylalanine or tryptophan ends this CDR3, so it is likely a read error. The chain combines TRBV11-2 with TRBJ2-1; D ambiguous. Per germline, CDR1 SGHAT and CDR2 FQNNGV. The germline V and J ends were trimmed by 2 bases and 1 base, with 6 bases remaining between them. CDR3 size: 14 residues. CDR3 sequence: CASSLWGSYNEQFL. The DNA for the CDR3 is TGTGCCAGCAGCTTATGGGGATCCTACAATGAGCAGTTCCTC.

To note about this clonotype: Lacking the conserved final phenylalanine or tryptophan, this CDR3 likely reflects a read error. The CDR3 region has the DNA TGTGCCAGCAGCTGTGGACGGACCTACGAGCAGTACCTC. Translated, it gives CASSCGRTYEQYL. The chain uses TRBV5-4 and TRBJ2-7; D is uncertain. V was clipped by 3 bases and J by 2 bases, with 9 bases between them. Germline assignment: CDR1 SGHNT and CDR2 YYREEE (reference sequence). The CDR3 totals 13 residues.

For this clonotype: Mismatch with germline at one junction end may stem from a read error. This rearrangement joins TRBV29-1 to TRBJ2-1; 7 bases map to TRBD1. This CDR3 has 14 residues. Germline V gene lookup returns CDR1 SQVTM and CDR2 ANQGSEA. The CDR3: CSVHQTGWYNEQSF. The CDR3 DNA follows: TGCAGCGTTCATCAGACAGGGTGGTACAATGAACAGTCCTTC.

To note about this clonotype: The germline gene is not matched at one end of the junction; a read error may be the cause. The chain uses TRBV7-9 and TRBJ2-5, with D perhaps given as TRBD1 or TRBD2 (6 bases each). Germline CDR1 reads SEHNR; CDR2 reads FQNEAQ (reference sequence). The CDR3 length is 13 residues. The CDR3 protein is CASRGGPEETQYF. Here the CDR3 DNA reads TGCGCCAGCAGGGGAGGACCGGAAGAGACCCAGTACTTC. Full variable domain (outside the CDR3, taken from reference TRBV7-9 and TRBJ2-5): DTGVSQNPRHKITKRGQNVTFRCDPISEHNRLYWYRQTLGQGPEFLTYFQNEAQLEKSRLLSDRFSAERPKGSFSTLEIQRTEQGDSAMYLCASRGGPEETQYFGPGTRLLVL.

Details on this clonotype: The germline gene is not matched at one end of the junction; a read error may be the cause. V and J are TRBV11-1 and TRBJ2-3; 7 bases fit TRBD2. From germline, CDR1 is SGHAT and CDR2 FQDESV (reference sequence). CDR3 length: 14 amino acids. CDR3 residues: CASSSRQRAGDSHF. Written as DNA, the CDR3 is TGTGCCAGCAGCTCAAGGCAACGTGCGGGGGACTCCCACTTT.

In this sample, this clonotype turned up many times. The rearrangement uses TRBV10-2 and TRBJ2-3; D ambiguous. Trimming removed 2 bases at V and 4 bases at J, with 10 bases between. The length of the CDR3 is 14 residues. The germline CDR1 and CDR2 sequences are WSHSY and SAAADI. The CDR3 loop is CASSEGVAADTQYF. The CDR3 bases are TGCGCCAGCAGTGAGGGGGTAGCCGCAGATACGCAGTATTTT.

For this clonotype: Possible read error: a much larger clone is one base away. The chain uses TRBV7-8 and TRBJ1-4, with D perhaps TRBD1 (5 bases). Germline CDR1 is SGHVS and CDR2 is FQNEAQ. Trimming took 5 bases from V and 8 from J, leaving 18 bases between them. The CDR3 loop spans 15 amino acids. The CDR3: CASSPNGGPSEKLFF. The DNA of the CDR3 is TGTGCCAGCAGCCCAAACGGGGGTCCAAGCGAAAAACTGTTTTTT.

This clonotype was detected many times. The rearrangement links TRBV12-3 or TRBV12-4 to TRBJ2-2; no clear D gene. This CDR3 spans 13 amino acids. Trimming took 6 bases from V and 5 from J, leaving 10 bases between them. CDR3 protein: CASRAFGTGELFF. The CDR3 DNA reads as TGTGCCAGCAGGGCTTTTGGGACCGGGGAGCTGTTTTTT.

The genes are TRBV7-8 and TRBJ2-3; D is tentatively TRBD1 or TRBD2 (5 bases each). The V gene lost 5 bases and the J gene lost 6 bases, with 21 bases spanning the gap. The germline V gene encodes CDR1 SGHVS and CDR2 FQNEAQ. The CDR3 covers 16 residues. As DNA, the CDR3 is TGTGCCAGCAGCGAAAAGATAGGGACCCCAGGGGATACGCAGTATTTT. Translating it yields CASSEKIGTPGDTQYF.

Comment on this clonotype: The conserved closing phenylalanine or tryptophan is absent in this CDR3, likely reflecting a read error. J is TRBJ2-5 and V is TRBV7-9; D perhaps matches TRBD1 (6 bases). Germline values: CDR1 SEHNR, CDR2 FQNEAQ (reference sequence). The CDR3 has 12 amino acids. Trimming took off 5 bases at V and 7 bases at J, with 11 bases between the two ends. The CDR3 reads CASSRTVGTQYL. CDR3 bases: TGTGCCAGCAGCCGGACAGTGGGGACCCAGTACCTC.

Turning to this clonotype: It may be a read error: a sequence one base away is much more abundant. The chain employs TRBV6-1 and TRBJ2-7, with D perhaps TRBD2 (7 bases). The CDR3 runs 15 residues. Per germline, CDR1 MNHNS and CDR2 SASEGT. This chain's CDR3 is CASSEDGGQSYEHYF. CDR3 nucleotide sequence: TGTGCCAGCAGTGAAGACGGGGGGCAGTCCTACGAGCACTACTTC.

The table lists this clonotype with many counts. This rearrangement joins TRBV5-4 to TRBJ2-5; 8 bases fit TRBD2. Trimming at V came to 4 bases and at J to 4 bases, leaving 6 bases not matched to a gene. Germline lookup yields CDR1 SGHNT and CDR2 YYREEE (reference sequence). CDR3 length: 14 residues. This CDR3 is CASSPGGVGETQYF. As DNA, the CDR3 is TGTGCCAGCAGCCCGGGGGGGGTTGGAGAGACCCAGTACTTC.

The rearrangement joins TRBV21-1 to TRBJ2-3. TRBV21-1 is a documented pseudogene. This CDR3 region has 12 residues. CDR3 protein: CASSKDPDTQYF. Here the CDR3 DNA reads TGTGCCAGCAGCAAAGATCCAGATACGCAGTATTTT.

Comment on this clonotype: A much more abundant neighbour one base away suggests this may be a read error. This chain connects TRBV29-1 to TRBJ1-2, with D tentatively TRBD1 (6 bases). In germline, CDR1 is SQVTM, CDR2 ANQGSEA. This CDR3 contains 14 residues. V lost 6 bases to trimming and J lost 7 bases, with 21 bases between them. CDR3 DNA: TGCAGCGTAGCGGAGTGGGGGGCGCCGTCTGGCTACACCTTC. Translated, it gives CSVAEWGAPSGYTF.

On this clonotype: The junction departs from germline at one end; a sequencing error may be responsible. The J gene is TRBJ2-2, the V gene TRBV6-1; 13 positions match TRBD2. CDR1 is MNHNS and CDR2 is SASEGT in the germline V gene. The CDR3 totals 17 residues. CDR3 region: CASTLGLAGSRTGDLFF. CDR3 bases: TGTGCCAGCACCCTGGGACTAGCGGGAAGTAGGACCGGGGACCTGTTTTTT.

Concerning this clonotype: One end of the junction varies from germline; a read error may be responsible. The chain has TRBV10-2 and TRBJ2-7, with 10 bases lining up with TRBD2. The CDR3 covers 19 residues. Germline V gives CDR1 WSHSY, CDR2 SAAADI. Here the CDR3 reads CPSTPWGSGRNGATCEQYF. Here the CDR3 DNA reads TGCCCCAGCACTCCTTGGGGTAGCGGGAGGAACGGGGCGACCTGCGAGCAGTACTTC.

This clonotype was picked up many times. The chain is built from TRBV10-3 and TRBJ2-6, with D tentatively TRBD1 (6 bases). This CDR3 has 16 residues. V gave up 3 bases and J gave up 0 bases, with 9 bases separating them. Germline-derived CDR1 and CDR2 are ENHRY and SYGVKD. CDR3 protein: CAISDRGVSGANVLTF. The CDR3 region has the DNA TGTGCCATCAGTGACAGGGGAGTCTCTGGGGCCAACGTCCTGACTTTC.

The chain employs TRBV28 and TRBJ1-1, with TRBD1 as a possible D gene (5 bases). Germline CDR1 MDHEN, CDR2 SYDVKM. The CDR3 totals 16 residues. The V and J ends lost 6 bases and 4 bases respectively, with 21 bases between them. The CDR3 reads CASSLPGRQRGTEAFF. For the CDR3, the DNA is TGTGCCAGCAGCCTCCCCGGCAGACAGCGCGGCACTGAAGCTTTCTTT.

The chain recombines TRBV12-3 or TRBV12-4 with TRBJ1-1; possible D gene TRBD1, 6 bases. V was cut by 5 bases and J by 11 bases, with 18 bases left in between. The CDR3 covers 13 residues. The CDR3 protein is CASSLGLGAMAFF. CDR3 in DNA: TGTGCCAGCAGTCTAGGACTGGGGGCGATGGCTTTCTTT.